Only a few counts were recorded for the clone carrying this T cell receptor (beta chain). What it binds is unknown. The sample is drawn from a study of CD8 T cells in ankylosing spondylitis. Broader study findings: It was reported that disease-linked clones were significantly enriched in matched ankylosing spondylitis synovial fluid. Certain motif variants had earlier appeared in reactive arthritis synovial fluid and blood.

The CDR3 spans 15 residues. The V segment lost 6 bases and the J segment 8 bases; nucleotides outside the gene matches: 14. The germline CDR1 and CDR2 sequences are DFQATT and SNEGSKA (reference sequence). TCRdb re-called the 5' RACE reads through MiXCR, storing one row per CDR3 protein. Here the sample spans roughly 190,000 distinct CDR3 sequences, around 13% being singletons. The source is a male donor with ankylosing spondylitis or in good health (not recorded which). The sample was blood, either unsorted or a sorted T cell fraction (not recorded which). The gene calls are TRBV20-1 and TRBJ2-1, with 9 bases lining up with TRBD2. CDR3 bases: TGCAGTGCGACTCACCCGGGACTAGCACGCGATGAGCAGTTCTTC. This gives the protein CSATHPGLARDEQFF.